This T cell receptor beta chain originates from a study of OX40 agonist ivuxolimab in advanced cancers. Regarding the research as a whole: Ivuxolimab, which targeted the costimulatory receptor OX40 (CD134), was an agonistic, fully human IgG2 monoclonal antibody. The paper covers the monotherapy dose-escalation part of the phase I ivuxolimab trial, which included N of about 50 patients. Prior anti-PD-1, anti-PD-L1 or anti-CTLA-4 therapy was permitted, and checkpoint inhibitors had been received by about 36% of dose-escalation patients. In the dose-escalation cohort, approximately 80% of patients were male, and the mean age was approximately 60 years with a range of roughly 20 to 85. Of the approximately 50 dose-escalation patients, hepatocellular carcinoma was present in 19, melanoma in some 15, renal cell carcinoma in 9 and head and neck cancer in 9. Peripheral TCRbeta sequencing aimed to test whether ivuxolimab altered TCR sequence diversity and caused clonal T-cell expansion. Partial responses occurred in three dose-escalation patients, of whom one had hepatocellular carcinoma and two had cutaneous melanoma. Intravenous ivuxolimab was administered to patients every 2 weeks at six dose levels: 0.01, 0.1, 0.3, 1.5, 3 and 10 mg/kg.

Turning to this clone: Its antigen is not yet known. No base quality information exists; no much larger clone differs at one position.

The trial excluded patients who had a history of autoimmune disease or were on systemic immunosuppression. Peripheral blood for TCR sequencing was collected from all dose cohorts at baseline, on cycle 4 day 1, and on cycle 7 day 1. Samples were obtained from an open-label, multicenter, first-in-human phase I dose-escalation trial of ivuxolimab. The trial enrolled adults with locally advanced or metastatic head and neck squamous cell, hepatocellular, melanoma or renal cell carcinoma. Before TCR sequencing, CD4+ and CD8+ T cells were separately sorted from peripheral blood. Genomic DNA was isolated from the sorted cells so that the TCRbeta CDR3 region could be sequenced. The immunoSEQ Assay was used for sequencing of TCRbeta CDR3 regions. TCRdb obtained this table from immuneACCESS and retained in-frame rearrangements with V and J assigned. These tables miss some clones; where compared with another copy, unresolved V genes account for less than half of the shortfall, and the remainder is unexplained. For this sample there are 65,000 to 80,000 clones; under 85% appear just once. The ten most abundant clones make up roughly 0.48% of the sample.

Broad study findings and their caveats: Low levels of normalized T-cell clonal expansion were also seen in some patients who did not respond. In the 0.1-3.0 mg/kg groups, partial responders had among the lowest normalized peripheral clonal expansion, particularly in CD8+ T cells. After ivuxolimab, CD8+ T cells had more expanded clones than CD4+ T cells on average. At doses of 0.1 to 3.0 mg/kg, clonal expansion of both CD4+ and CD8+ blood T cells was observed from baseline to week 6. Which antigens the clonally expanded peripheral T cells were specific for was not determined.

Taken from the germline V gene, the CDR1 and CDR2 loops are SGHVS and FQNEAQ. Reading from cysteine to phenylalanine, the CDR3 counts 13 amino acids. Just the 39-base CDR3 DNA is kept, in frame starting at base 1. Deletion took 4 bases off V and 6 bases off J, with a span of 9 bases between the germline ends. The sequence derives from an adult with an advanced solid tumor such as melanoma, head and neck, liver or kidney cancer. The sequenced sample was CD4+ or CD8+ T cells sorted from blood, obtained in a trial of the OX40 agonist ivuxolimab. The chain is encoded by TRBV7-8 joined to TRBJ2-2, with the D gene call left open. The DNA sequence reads TGTGCCAGCAGCTCCATCGTCCCCGGGGAGCTGTTTTTT. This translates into CASSSIVPGELFF.